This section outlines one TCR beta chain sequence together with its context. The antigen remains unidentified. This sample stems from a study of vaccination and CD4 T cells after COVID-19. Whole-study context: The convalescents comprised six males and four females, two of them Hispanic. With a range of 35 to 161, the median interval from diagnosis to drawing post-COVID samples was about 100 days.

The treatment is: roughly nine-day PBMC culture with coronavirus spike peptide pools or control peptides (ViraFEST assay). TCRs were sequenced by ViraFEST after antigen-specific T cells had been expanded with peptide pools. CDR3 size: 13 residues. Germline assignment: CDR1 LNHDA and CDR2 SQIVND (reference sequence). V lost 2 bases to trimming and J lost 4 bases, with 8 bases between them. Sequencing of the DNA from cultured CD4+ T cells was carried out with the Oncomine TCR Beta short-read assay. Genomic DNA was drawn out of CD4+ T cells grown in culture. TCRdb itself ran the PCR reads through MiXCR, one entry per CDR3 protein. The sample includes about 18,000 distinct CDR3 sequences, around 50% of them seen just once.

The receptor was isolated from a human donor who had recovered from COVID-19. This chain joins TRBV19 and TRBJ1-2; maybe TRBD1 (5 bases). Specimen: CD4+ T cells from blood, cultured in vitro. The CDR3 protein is CASSITGPYGYTF. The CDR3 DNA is TGTGCCAGTAGTATAACGGGGCCCTATGGCTACACCTTC.